This T cell receptor beta chain was recovered during a study of T cell responses to AZD1222 COVID-19 vaccine. Study-wide results and limits: White British ancestry dominated among donors, who included more females, and clonal diversity was possibly underestimated.

Of note for this clone: Its antigen is unidentified.

Profiling relied on immunoSEQ multiplex PCR, and the TCRdb table lists in-frame clones only, not all of them. The table lists around 190,000 clones, roughly 92% of them singletons. Sequenced material: peripheral blood, taken on day 0 of AZD1222 vaccination. This TCR was recovered from an adult in good health.

CDR3 sequence: CASSGAGESEKLFF. For the CDR3, the DNA is TGTGCCAGCAGCGGCGCAGGGGAAAGTGAAAAACTGTTTTTT. The chain combines TRBV27 with TRBJ1-4; possibly TRBD1 for D (6 bases). Germline V gene data show CDR1 as MNHEY and CDR2 as SMNVEV (reference sequence). The CDR3 sequence is 14 residues long. Deletions cut 6 bases from V and 7 bases from J, with 15 bases between.